This TCR beta chain was sequenced during a study of PD-L1 blockade in urothelial cancer. Turning to the study itself: The patients' atezolizumab therapy, 1,200 mg intravenously every 3 weeks, started around 2014. Study observations and caveats: Better survival was predicted when blood TCR clonality before treatment fell below the median.

Generated by immunoSEQ multiplex PCR, the TCRdb table keeps only in-frame clones and is missing some. Here the sample spans 35,000 to 40,000 clones, approximately 86% being singletons. On this clone itself: Antigen specificity is unknown.

Regarding time point: peripheral blood 6 weeks after treatment start. The sequencing used PBMCs, collected around atezolizumab (anti-PD-L1) treatment. The sequence was obtained from a man aged 55-75 years with urothelial cancer.

The CDR3 reads CASSEQGGGYTF. CDR3 nucleotides: TGTGCCAGCAGTGAACAGGGGGGTGGCTACACCTTC. The rearrangement links TRBV2 to TRBJ1-2; 7 nucleotides match TRBD1. Looked up from germline, CDR1 is SNHLY and CDR2 is FYNNEI. J was trimmed by 7 bases and V by 2 bases; bases with no gene match: 1. The CDR3 consists of 12 residues.